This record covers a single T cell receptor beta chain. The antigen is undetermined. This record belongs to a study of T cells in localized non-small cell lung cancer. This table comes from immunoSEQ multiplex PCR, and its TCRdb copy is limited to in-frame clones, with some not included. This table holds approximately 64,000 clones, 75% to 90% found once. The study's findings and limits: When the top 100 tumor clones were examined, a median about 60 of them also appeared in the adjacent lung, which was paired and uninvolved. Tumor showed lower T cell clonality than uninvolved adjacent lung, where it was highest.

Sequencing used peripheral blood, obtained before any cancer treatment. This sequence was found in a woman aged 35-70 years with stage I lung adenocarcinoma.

This CDR3 reads CASSPIDRVGSPLHF. Written as DNA, the CDR3 is TGTGCCAGCAGCCCCATCGACAGGGTGGGATCACCCCTCCACTTT. This rearrangement joins TRBV5-6 to TRBJ1-6; the match to TRBD1 covers 7 bases. The trim removed 4 bases at V and 10 bases at J, leaving 11 bases unmatched. Looked up from germline, CDR1 is SGHDT and CDR2 is YYEEEE. The CDR3 has 15 residues.